This T cell receptor (beta chain) was recorded in a study of blood T cell repertoires in COVID-19. Produced via immunoSEQ multiplex PCR; TCRdb's table is partial and in-frame only. Here the sample spans 150,000 to 200,000 clones, approximately 78% being singletons. Germline trimming cut 5 bases from V and 7 bases from J; bases unmatched to any gene: 17. Germline-derived CDR1 and CDR2 are SEHNR and FQNEAQ (reference sequence). The CDR3 runs 19 residues. The source material was PBMCs or T cells enriched from blood (not recorded which). This receptor was taken from a woman aged 45-65 years who had recovered from COVID-19. The genes are TRBV7-9 and TRBJ2-2, with TRBD2 matching over 12 bases. The CDR3 is CASSPRWLAGGPNIGELFF. The DNA of the CDR3 is TGTGCCAGCAGCCCGCGGTGGCTAGCGGGAGGGCCGAATATCGGGGAGCTGTTTTTT.